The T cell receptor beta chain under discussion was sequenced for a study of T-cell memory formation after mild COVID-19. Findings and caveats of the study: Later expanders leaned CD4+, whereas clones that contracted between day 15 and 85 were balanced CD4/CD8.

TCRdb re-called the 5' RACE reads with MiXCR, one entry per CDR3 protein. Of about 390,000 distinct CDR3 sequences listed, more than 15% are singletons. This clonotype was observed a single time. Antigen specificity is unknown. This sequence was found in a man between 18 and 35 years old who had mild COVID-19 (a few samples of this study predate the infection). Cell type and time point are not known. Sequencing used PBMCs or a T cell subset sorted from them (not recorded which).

This chain's CDR3 is CASSPGLAGYQETQYF. The CDR3 nucleotides read TGTGCCAGCAGCCCGGGACTAGCGGGGTACCAAGAGACCCAGTACTTC. This chain uses TRBV7-6 with TRBJ2-5, with 13 bases identical to TRBD2. In germline, CDR1 is SGHVS, CDR2 FNYEAQ. V shed 5 bases and J 0 bases; nucleotides not matched to a gene: 3. This CDR3 region has 16 residues.